This T cell receptor beta chain was sequenced during a study of T cell responses to AZD1222 COVID-19 vaccine. Study-wide context: Second-dose recipients at about 4 or about 12 weeks were treated as one pooled group.

General study findings and limits: Only a handful of AZD1222 recipients, more than five in all, had baseline seropositivity.

About this clone: Its antigen is not identified.

Clones were read by immunoSEQ multiplex PCR, and TCRdb kept only the in-frame ones, dropping some. The table records over 110,000 clones, under 95% of them present only once. Germline CDR1 and CDR2: MNHEY and SMNVEV (reference sequence). Trimming stripped 3 bases from V and 3 bases from J, with 6 bases between. This CDR3 is 13 amino acids long. This sequence joins TRBV27 and TRBJ2-1, with no clear D. The source is an adult in good health. The source material was peripheral blood, sampled on day 0 of AZD1222 vaccination. Here the CDR3 reads CASSLRYYNEQFF. The CDR3 DNA follows: TGTGCCAGCAGTTTGAGGTACTACAATGAGCAGTTCTTC.